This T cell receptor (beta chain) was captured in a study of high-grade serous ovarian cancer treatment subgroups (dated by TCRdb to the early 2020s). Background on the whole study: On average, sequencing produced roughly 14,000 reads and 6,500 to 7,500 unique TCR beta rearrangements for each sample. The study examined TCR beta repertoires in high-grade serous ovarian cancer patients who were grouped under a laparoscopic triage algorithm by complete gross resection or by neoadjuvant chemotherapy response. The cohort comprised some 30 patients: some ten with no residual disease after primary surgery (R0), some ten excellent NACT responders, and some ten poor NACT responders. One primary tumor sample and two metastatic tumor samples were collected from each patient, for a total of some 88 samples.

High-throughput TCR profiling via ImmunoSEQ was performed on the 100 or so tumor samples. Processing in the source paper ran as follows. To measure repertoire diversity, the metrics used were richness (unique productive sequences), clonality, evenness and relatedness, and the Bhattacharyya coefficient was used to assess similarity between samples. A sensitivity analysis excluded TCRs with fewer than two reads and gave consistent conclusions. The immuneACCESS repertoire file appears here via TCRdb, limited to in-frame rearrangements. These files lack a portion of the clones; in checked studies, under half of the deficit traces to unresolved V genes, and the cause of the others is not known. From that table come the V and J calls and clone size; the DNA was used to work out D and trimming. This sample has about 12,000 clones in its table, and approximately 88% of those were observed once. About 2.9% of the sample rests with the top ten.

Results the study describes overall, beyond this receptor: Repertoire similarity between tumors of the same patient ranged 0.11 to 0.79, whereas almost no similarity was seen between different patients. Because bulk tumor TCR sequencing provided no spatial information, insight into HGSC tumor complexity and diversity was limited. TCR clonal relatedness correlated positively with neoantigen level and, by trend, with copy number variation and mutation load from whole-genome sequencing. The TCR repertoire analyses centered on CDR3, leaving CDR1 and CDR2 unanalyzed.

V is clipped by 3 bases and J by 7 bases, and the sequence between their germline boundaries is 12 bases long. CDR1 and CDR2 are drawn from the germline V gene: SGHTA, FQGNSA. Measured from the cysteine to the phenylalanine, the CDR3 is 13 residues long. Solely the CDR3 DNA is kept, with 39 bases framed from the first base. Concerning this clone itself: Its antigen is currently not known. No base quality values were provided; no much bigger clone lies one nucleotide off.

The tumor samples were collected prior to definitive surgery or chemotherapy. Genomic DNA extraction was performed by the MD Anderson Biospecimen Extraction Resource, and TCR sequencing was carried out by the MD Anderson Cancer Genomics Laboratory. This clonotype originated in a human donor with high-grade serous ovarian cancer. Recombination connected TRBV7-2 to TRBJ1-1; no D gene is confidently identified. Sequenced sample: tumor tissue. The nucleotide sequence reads TGTGCCAGCAGCTTGCAGGCGCCTTATGAAGCTTTCTTT. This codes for CASSLQAPYEAFF. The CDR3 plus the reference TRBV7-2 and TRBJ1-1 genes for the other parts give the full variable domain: GAGVSQSPSNKVTEKGKDVELRCDPISGHTALYWYRQSLGQGLEFLIYFQGNSAPDKSGLPSDRFSAERTGGSVSTLTIQRTQQEDSAVYLCASSLQAPYEAFFGQGTRLTVV.